This T cell receptor beta chain was identified during a study of TIL therapy for anti-PD-1-resistant metastatic lung cancer. Regarding time point: pre-treatment sample, taken before nivolumab and TIL therapy. Sequencing used immunoSEQ v3. Method: immunoSEQ multiplex PCR; TCRdb's copy keeps in-frame clones and lacks some. Among roughly 54,000 clones listed, around 87% were seen once. V was pared by 4 bases and J by 4 bases, with 10 bases between. Per the germline V gene, CDR1 is LNHDA and CDR2 is SQIVND (reference sequence). CDR3 length: 13 amino acids. The clonotype originates from a person aged 25 to 85 with non-small cell lung cancer. This chain links TRBV19 with TRBJ1-1; maybe TRBD1 (5 bases). The source was blood, collected at baseline. The CDR3 DNA reads as TGTGCCAGTAGTACCCTGGGACCCACTGAAGCTTTCTTT. Its translation is CASSTLGPTEAFF.